The TCR beta chain described here comes from a study of PD-1 blockade in mismatch repair-deficient tumors. As for the study in general: Patients had over ten mismatch repair-deficient cancer types and were previously treated and progressing.

Repertoires were generated with immunoSEQ multiplex PCR, while TCRdb's copy carries only in-frame clones and drops some. The repertoire includes 120,000 or so clones, about 88% of them detected once, and about 14% sits in the top ten. CDR1 and CDR2 (germline): SGHTS, YDEGEE. V lost 3 bases, J lost 3 bases, and 7 bases lay in between. The length of the CDR3 is 12 residues. Study-wide findings and caveats: After pembrolizumab, tumor-resident clones rose rapidly, then generally contracted before radiologic responses.

All patients were mismatch repair deficient, assessed by either PCR or immunohistochemistry. TCRs were sequenced from three patients responding to pembrolizumab. In regard to this clone: What it binds is unknown.

This sample comprised peripheral blood, obtained 44 weeks after starting pembrolizumab. The J gene is TRBJ2-7, the V gene TRBV5-8, with D possibly being TRBD2 (5 bases). The sequence was obtained from an adult with mismatch repair-deficient cancer. CDR3 residues: CASSSAGYEQYF. Here the CDR3 DNA reads TGTGCCAGCAGCTCCGCGGGCTACGAGCAGTACTTC.